Detailed here is one T cell receptor beta chain. The antigen remains unidentified. The repertoire was sequenced with immunoSEQ multiplex PCR; TCRdb's copy has only in-frame clones and lacks some. The profile shows about 82,000 clones, more than 85% of them singletons. The data were obtained in a study of OX40 agonist ivuxolimab in advanced cancers. Trimming stripped 5 bases from V and 4 bases from J, with 9 bases between. The CDR3 totals 13 residues. Germline CDR1 is SGHTA and CDR2 is FQGNSA. Study outcomes and limitations: At doses 0.1 to 3.0 mg/kg, CD4+ and CD8+ clones expanded. Expansion of clones was among the lowest in partial responders at 0.1-3.0 mg/kg.

Autoimmune disease history or systemic immunosuppression led to patients being barred. Blood got drawn at baseline, again on cycle 4 day 1, and then on cycle 7 day 1. The TCR comes from an adult with an advanced solid tumor such as melanoma, head and neck, liver or kidney cancer. This specimen consisted of CD4+ or CD8+ T cells sorted from blood, obtained in a trial of the OX40 agonist ivuxolimab. The chain uses TRBV7-2 and TRBJ1-3, with D hard to call. CDR3 region: CASSPGSGNTIYF. The CDR3 DNA follows: TGTGCCAGCAGCCCTGGATCAGGAAACACCATATATTTT.